One and the same sample provided the 26 T cell receptor beta chains below, sequenced in a study of blood T cells in healthy people across ages. Together with a sample-barcoded 5' primer, a J-beta primer mix was included in a second PCR lasting roughly 6 to 12 cycles. One entry per CDR3 protein results from TCRdb running MiXCR on the 5' RACE reads. The sample contains about 1.6 million distinct CDR3 sequences, 30% to 40% of which appear only once. Sequencing was performed on blood. The receptors originated from a woman in her twenties or thirties in good health.

The chain links TRBV28 to TRBJ1-2; D remains ambiguous. Germline CDR1 is MDHEN and CDR2 is SYDVKM. Deletions cut 6 bases from V and 0 bases from J, with 5 bases between. CDR3 size: 12 residues. The CDR3 loop is CASRETNYGYTF. In DNA, the CDR3 is TGTGCCAGCAGGGAGACTAACTATGGCTACACCTTC.

This clonotype was detected a few times. J is TRBJ2-4 and V is TRBV20-1; 7 bases are a match to TRBD1. Germline V gene lookup returns CDR1 DFQATT and CDR2 SNEGSKA (reference sequence). Trimming at V came to 0 bases and at J to 3 bases, leaving 8 bases not matched to a gene. The CDR3 loop spans 16 amino acids. The CDR3: CSARDLRGRDKNIQYF. The CDR3, as DNA: TGCAGTGCTAGAGATCTGAGGGGGCGAGACAAAAACATTCAGTACTTC.

This clonotype was observed many times. This CDR3 is CASSPLGGAQAYEQYF. CDR3 coding DNA: TGTGCCAGCAGCCCCCTCGGGGGGGCCCAAGCCTACGAGCAGTACTTC. V usage is TRBV7-9 and J usage is TRBJ2-7; TRBD2 matches at 8 bases. The CDR3 is made up of 16 amino acids. From germline, CDR1 is SEHNR and CDR2 FQNEAQ (reference sequence). V shed 5 bases, J shed 2 bases, and the junction held 11 bases outside the gene matches.

The chain uses TRBV20-1 and TRBJ2-3; 9 nucleotides match TRBD2. V gave up 4 bases and J gave up 0 bases; unmatched junction bases: 5. Germline assignment: CDR1 DFQATT and CDR2 SNEGSKA (reference sequence). The CDR3 totals 15 residues. This chain's CDR3 is CSATSTSGSTDTQYF. The DNA of the CDR3 is TGCAGTGCTACCTCTACTAGCGGGAGCACAGATACGCAGTATTTT.

The rearrangement links TRBV20-1 to TRBJ2-7; 8 bases are a match to TRBD2. Germline V gene lookup returns CDR1 DFQATT and CDR2 SNEGSKA (reference sequence). The V gene end was trimmed by 5 bases and the J gene end by 3 bases; junction bases not matched to a gene: 3. The CDR3 consists of 12 residues. The CDR3 sequence: CSAFSGGYEQYF. In nucleotides, the CDR3 is TGCAGTGCTTTCAGCGGGGGCTACGAGCAGTACTTC.

This clonotype has more than one count but fewer than ten. V gene TRBV10-3 combines with J gene TRBJ2-7; D is uncertain. The length of the CDR3 is 13 residues. The V gene lost 2 bases and the J gene lost 3 bases, with 8 bases spanning the gap. The germline CDR1 and CDR2 sequences are ENHRY and SYGVKD. The CDR3 coding sequence is TGTGCCATCAGTGAGCCCACCTTCTACGAGCAGTACTTC. Its translation is CAISEPTFYEQYF.

This rearrangement joins TRBV5-1 to TRBJ2-7, with D perhaps TRBD2 (5 bases). V lost 0 bases to trimming and J lost 7 bases, with 14 bases between them. Germline V gene sequence: CDR1 SGHRS, CDR2 YFSETQ. The CDR3 is 14 amino acids. In DNA, the CDR3 is TGCGCCAGCAGCTTGGGAGACGTCCGCGGGGAGCAGTACTTC. As protein: CASSLGDVRGEQYF.

The rearrangement joins TRBV20-1 to TRBJ2-3, with D possibly matching TRBD2 (6 bases). From germline, CDR1 is DFQATT and CDR2 SNEGSKA (reference sequence). The CDR3 extends over 12 amino acids. Trimming stripped 6 bases from V and 9 bases from J, with 16 bases between. CDR3 in amino acids: CSAPGTPGTQYF. The CDR3 nucleotides are TGCAGTGCCCCCGGGACTCCGGGGACGCAGTATTTT.

This clonotype came up a few times. The chain couples TRBV12-3 or TRBV12-4 to TRBJ2-1; 11 positions agree with TRBD2. V shed 2 bases and J 7 bases; nucleotides not matched to a gene: 13. This CDR3 comprises 18 residues. For the CDR3, the DNA is TGTGCCAGCAGTTTAATTGTGTTAGCGGGGGGGCCAGGAAATGAGCAGTTCTTC. Its translation: CASSLIVLAGGPGNEQFF.

This clonotype appeared a few times. This chain connects TRBV9 to TRBJ2-7; D may be TRBD2 (5 bases). There are 16 residues in the CDR3. The V gene's germline CDR1 is SGDLS and CDR2 YYNGEE. V lost 8 bases to trimming and J lost 5 bases, with 26 bases between them. CDR3 sequence reads: CASSSDPRDGRNEQYF. In DNA form, the CDR3 reads TGTGCCAGTAGCTCAGACCCGAGGGATGGGCGGAACGAGCAGTACTTC.

The genes are TRBV20-1 and TRBJ2-3, with D possibly TRBD1 on 5 matching bases. The V gene's germline CDR1 is DFQATT and CDR2 SNEGSKA (reference sequence). V was clipped by 0 bases and J by 7 bases, with 14 bases between them. This CDR3 is built from 14 residues. CDR3 sequence: CSARDRGSRHTQYF. CDR3 bases: TGCAGTGCTAGAGATAGGGGCAGCAGGCATACGCAGTATTTT.

This sequence joins TRBV20-1 and TRBJ2-3; 8 positions match TRBD2. Losses at the gene ends were 1 base for V and 1 base for J; bases not matched to a gene: 10. Per the germline V gene, CDR1 is DFQATT and CDR2 is SNEGSKA (reference sequence). The CDR3 spans 17 residues. CDR3 loop: CSARAGRGGRRTDTQYF. CDR3 coding DNA: TGCAGTGCTAGAGCCGGGAGGGGGGGGAGACGCACAGATACGCAGTATTTT.

This clonotype was seen more than once but under ten times. An end of the junction differs from the germline gene, which may be a read error. This chain's CDR3 is CSVEDPRQGYNGQFF. The DNA for the CDR3 is TGCAGCGTTGAAGATCCGCGACAGGGGTACAATGGGCAGTTCTTC. The chain recombines TRBV29-1 with TRBJ2-1, with 8 bases lining up with TRBD1. Germline V gene data show CDR1 as SQVTM and CDR2 as ANQGSEA. The CDR3 contains 15 residues.

This clonotype has more than one count but fewer than ten. This may arise from a read error, as a much more abundant clone is one base away. The chain has TRBV24-1 and TRBJ2-5, with 7 bases fitting TRBD1. The CDR3 extends over 15 amino acids. The J segment lost 1 base and the V segment lost 4 bases, leaving 5 bases of the junction unmatched. Germline CDR1 KGHDR, CDR2 SFDVKD. This CDR3 reads CATSERDRLQETQYF. CDR3 in DNA: TGTGCCACCAGTGAGAGGGACAGACTCCAAGAGACCCAGTACTTC.

V gene TRBV15 combines with J gene TRBJ2-7, with TRBD2 matching 10 bases. Germline assignment: CDR1 LNHNV and CDR2 YYDKDF (reference sequence). CDR3 length equals 13 residues. J was trimmed by 6 bases and V by 8 bases; bases with no gene match: 7. CDR3 region: CATRGLAGAEQYF. The CDR3, as DNA: TGTGCCACCCGCGGGCTAGCGGGGGCCGAGCAGTACTTC.

This clonotype came up many times. The chain has TRBV27 and TRBJ2-1, with D perhaps TRBD2 (6 bases). CDR3 size: 13 residues. CDR1 is MNHEY and CDR2 is SMNVEV in the germline V gene (reference sequence). V dropped 10 bases and J dropped 6 bases, with 16 bases sitting between them. Here the CDR3 DNA reads TGTGCCACCTCCCCGTCGCGGGGCAATGAGCAGTTCTTC. Amino acid sequence: CATSPSRGNEQFF.

This clonotype was seen more than once but under ten times. The chain recombines TRBV7-2 with TRBJ2-1, with unresolved D. V dropped 4 bases and J dropped 0 bases, with 16 bases sitting between them. The germline gives CDR1 SGHTA, CDR2 FQGNSA. CDR3 length equals 17 residues. The CDR3 loop reads CASSSYLPAHSYNEQFF. The DNA for the CDR3 is TGTGCCAGCAGCTCCTACCTTCCCGCGCACTCCTACAATGAGCAGTTCTTC.

For this clonotype: One end of the junction does not line up with germline, which may come from a read error. The rearrangement links TRBV4-1 to TRBJ2-1, with a weak D call TRBD1 (5 bases). CDR3 length equals 13 residues. CDR1 is MGHRA, CDR2 YSYEKL, per germline. DNA of the CDR3: TGTGCCAGCAGCCGATTACAGGACAATGAGCAGTTCTTC. Encoded protein: CASSRLQDNEQFF.

The V gene is TRBV5-4, the J gene TRBJ2-2; the D gene is possibly TRBD1 (5 bases). V lost 5 bases and J lost 1, with 9 bases in between. CDR1 and CDR2 from the germline V gene are SGHNT and YYREEE (reference sequence). The CDR3 runs to 14 residues. The CDR3 sequence is CASSRRGNTGELFF. The CDR3 DNA reads TGTGCCAGCAGTCGTAGGGGGAACACCGGGGAGCTGTTTTTT. Supplemented by reference TRBV5-4 and TRBJ2-2, the full variable domain reads ETGVTQSPTHLIKTRGQQVTLRCSSQSGHNTVSWYQQALGQGPQFIFQYYREEENGRGNFPPRFSGLQFPNYSSELNVNALELDDSALYLCASSRRGNTGELFFGEGSRLTVL.

This clonotype has more than one count but fewer than ten. V usage is TRBV27 and J usage is TRBJ2-3; possibly TRBD1 for D (6 bases). V was shortened by 8 bases and J by 0 bases, with 12 bases between the two germline ends. The CDR3 contains 14 residues. Per the germline V gene, CDR1 is MNHEY and CDR2 is SMNVEV (reference sequence). CDR3 sequence reads: CASVLRGSTDTQYF. The CDR3 DNA reads as TGTGCCAGCGTGCTGAGGGGGAGCACAGATACGCAGTATTTT.

J is TRBJ1-2 and V is TRBV12-3 or TRBV12-4, with TRBD1 as a possible D gene (5 bases). Trimming took off 6 bases at V and 5 bases at J, with 13 bases between the two ends. This CDR3 comprises 13 residues. The CDR3 protein is CASRPDSLYGYTF. The DNA of the CDR3 is TGTGCCAGCAGACCAGACAGTTTATATGGCTACACCTTC.

The chain joins TRBV7-2 to TRBJ2-1, with a tentative D call TRBD1 (6 bases). The CDR3 totals 14 residues. Trimming cost V 1 base and J 7 bases, with 11 bases left between them. Germline V lookup: CDR1 SGHTA, CDR2 FQGNSA. CDR3 coding DNA: TGTGCCAGCAGCTTAGGGGGGCCAGAGAATGAGCAGTTCTTC. Protein sequence: CASSLGGPENEQFF.

The sample holds a few counts of this clonotype. The chain carries TRBV20-1 and TRBJ2-7; D assignment may be TRBD1 or TRBD2 (5 bases each). The CDR3 has 16 amino acids. In germline, CDR1 is DFQATT, CDR2 SNEGSKA (reference sequence). Trimming pared 0 bases from V and 8 bases from J, leaving 23 bases between. The CDR3 nucleotides read TGCAGTGCTAGAGAGATGGGAGCAGCGCGGACACTGCAGCAGTACTTC. Translated: CSAREMGAARTLQQYF.

The chain links TRBV7-9 to TRBJ2-5; D possibly corresponds to TRBD2 (6 bases). The DNA end lines up better with TRBJ2-7; the J call may be wrong. The CDR3 is made up of 14 amino acids. Per germline, CDR1 SEHNR and CDR2 FQNEAQ (reference sequence). CDR3 in DNA: TGTGCCAGCAGCCGGGACGGGGGAATGGGCGAGCAGTACTTC. This translates into CASSRDGGMGEQYF.

V gene TRBV5-1 combines with J gene TRBJ2-4; 9 bases fit TRBD1. Germline V lookup: CDR1 SGHRS, CDR2 YFSETQ. Trimming at V came to 5 bases and at J to 6 bases, leaving 6 bases not matched to a gene. The CDR3 totals 14 residues. CDR3 sequence (DNA): TGCGCCAGCAGTACCGGGACAGGGCTAAACATTCAGTACTTC. It yields the protein CASSTGTGLNIQYF.

The gene calls are TRBV12-3 or TRBV12-4 and TRBJ2-3; D is unresolved. CDR3 length equals 13 residues. Deletions cut 5 bases from V and 1 base from J, with 7 bases between. CDR3 protein: CASSHDGTDTQYF. The CDR3 DNA reads as TGTGCCAGCAGTCACGATGGCACAGATACGCAGTATTTT.